A selection of T cell receptor beta chains follows, all from one sample in a study of blood T cell repertoires in COVID-19. Produced via immunoSEQ multiplex PCR; TCRdb's table is partial and in-frame only. The sample consists of 200,000 to 250,000 clones, about 84% of them appearing once. Sequences were obtained from PBMCs or T cells enriched from blood (not recorded which). Source of these receptors: a man between 60 and 75 years old who had recovered from COVID-19. CDR3s include the opening cysteine and the closing phenylalanine or tryptophan. D genes are given only for firm matches. Size is omitted from some rows. Given values are once, few, many or a class for expanded clones.

clone size	J gene	D gene	V gene	CDR3 DNA	CDR3 protein
-	TRBJ2-6	-	TRBV6-5	TGTGCCAGCAGGACAGGGAGGACTGGGGCCAACGTCCTGACTTTC	CASRTGRTGANVLTF
-	TRBJ1-1	-	TRBV9	TGTGCCAGCAGCGTAGTGCAGGTGAACACTGAAGCTTTCTTT	CASSVVQVNTEAFF
-	TRBJ1-2	-	TRBV19	TGTGCCAGTAGTTTAGGTCTACAGCCTCGAGGCTACACCTTC	CASSLGLQPRGYTF
-	TRBJ1-5	-	TRBV19	TGTGCCAGTAGTCCGGGCGGGCAGCCCCAGCATTTT	CASSPGGQPQHF
-	TRBJ1-5	TRBD1	TRBV2	TGTGCCGGGAAGACAGGGATCAATCAGCCCCAGCATTTT	CAGKTGINQPQHF
once	TRBJ2-1	-	TRBV30	TGTGCCTGGAACGGCAGGGAAGGTGAGCAGTTCTTC	CAWNGREGEQFF
-	TRBJ2-2	TRBD2	TRBV2	TGTGCCAGCACACGGGGACTAGGGAACACCGGGGAGCTGTTTTTT	CASTRGLGNTGELFF
-	TRBJ1-1	-	TRBV20-1	TGCAGTGCTAGGACAGATGAAGCTTTCTTT	CSARTDEAFF
-	TRBJ2-2	TRBD1	TRBV24-1	TGTGCCACCAGATCCGACAGGGGGTACGCCGGGGAGCTGTTTTTT	CATRSDRGYAGELFF
-	TRBJ1-5	-	TRBV4-2	TGTGCCAGCAGCCAAAACGGGTATAGCAATCAGCCCCAGCATTTT	CASSQNGYSNQPQHF
-	TRBJ2-5	-	TRBV12-3/TRBV12-4	TGTGCCAGCAGTCAGGGTCGGGAGACCCAGTACTTC	CASSQGRETQYF
-	TRBJ2-3	-	TRBV5-1	TGCGCCAGCAGCCCGTCCAGCACAGATACGCAGTATTTT	CASSPSSTDTQYF
-	TRBJ2-1	TRBD2	TRBV29-1	TGCAGCGTTGAGGCAGCGGGGACGGCTGAGCAGTTCTTC	CSVEAAGTAEQFF
-	TRBJ2-5	-	TRBV5-4	TGTGCCAGCAGCGGAGGCGGGACTGCCCCTCCCGAGACCCAGTACTTC	CASSGGGTAPPETQYF
once	TRBJ1-2	-	TRBV3-1/TRBV3-2	TGTGCCAGCAGCCAATTCGGTCTTAACTATGGCTACACCTTC	CASSQFGLNYGYTF
-	TRBJ1-5	-	TRBV6-5	TGTGCCAGCAGTTACATTGGCCTTGATCAGCCCCAGCATTTT	CASSYIGLDQPQHF
-	TRBJ1-5	-	TRBV4-3	TGCGCCAGCAGCCAAGATTGGAGGGGCCGGCAGCCCCAGCATTTT	CASSQDWRGRQPQHF
-	TRBJ2-5	TRBD1	TRBV15	TGTGCCACCAGCAGAGATGGGACAGGGGACGGAGAGACCCAGTACTTC	CATSRDGTGDGETQYF
-	TRBJ2-7	TRBD2	TRBV7-6	TGTGCCAGCAGCGACCCTAACGGGGGGGCCGACGAGCAGTACTTC	CASSDPNGGADEQYF
-	TRBJ1-4	TRBD1	TRBV6-5	TGTGCCAGCAGTTACGAACCCGCAGGGGGCGCGAAACTGTTTTTT	CASSYEPAGGAKLFF
-	TRBJ1-5	-	TRBV10-3	TGTGCCATCAGTGCGCAGTTTGGGGCTGAACAGCCCCAGCATTTT	CAISAQFGAEQPQHF
-	TRBJ1-3	-	TRBV11-2	TGTGCCAGCAGCCCCACTGGAAACACCATATATTTT	CASSPTGNTIYF
-	TRBJ1-1	-	TRBV10-3	TGTGCCACCATGTTCACAGAGAACACTGAAGCTTTCTTT	CATMFTENTEAFF
-	TRBJ2-3	TRBD2	TRBV7-9	TGTGCCAGCAGCTTAGTTCGCGGACTAGCGTTCCCAGATACGCAGTATTTT	CASSLVRGLAFPDTQYF
-	TRBJ1-2	TRBD1	TRBV27	TGTGCCAGCAGTAGACGACAGGGAAGCTATGGCTACACCTTC	CASSRRQGSYGYTF
-	TRBJ1-1	-	TRBV27	TGTGCCAGCGGCAAGAACACTGAAGCTTTCTTT	CASGKNTEAFF
-	TRBJ1-5	TRBD1	TRBV19	TGTGCCAGTAGTTTTTCAGGGGGCTTGAGCAATCAGCCCCAGCATTTT	CASSFSGGLSNQPQHF
-	TRBJ1-2	-	TRBV3-1/TRBV3-2	TGTGCCAGCAGCCAAGTCAGGGGCGGTGGCTACACCTTC	CASSQVRGGGYTF
-	TRBJ2-5	-	TRBV4-3	TGCGCCAGCAGCCGTAGTCTAACGGAGACCCAGTACTTC	CASSRSLTETQYF
-	TRBJ2-1	TRBD2	TRBV7-9	TGTGCCAGCAGCTTGGGGGCTAGCGGGGGACTAAGCGAGCAGTTCTTC	CASSLGASGGLSEQFF
-	TRBJ1-5	-	TRBV19	TGTGCCACGAAGACAAAGCAGAGCAATCAGCCCCAGCATTTT	CATKTKQSNQPQHF
-	TRBJ2-7	-	TRBV4-1	TGCGCCAGCAGCCAAGAATGGCGGTCCTACGAGCAGTACTTC	CASSQEWRSYEQYF
-	TRBJ2-6	TRBD1	TRBV2	TGTGCCAGCATGGACAGGGTCTCTGGGGCCAACGTCCTGACTTTC	CASMDRVSGANVLTF
-	TRBJ2-2	TRBD1	TRBV24-1	TGTGCCACCAGTGACGAAGCCACCGGGACAGGGGATGTCGGGGAGCTGTTTTTT	CATSDEATGTGDVGELFF
-	TRBJ1-1	-	TRBV10-3	TGTGCCATCAGTGAGTCTCGGGAGCCCGGCACTGAAGCTTTCTTT	CAISESREPGTEAFF
few	TRBJ2-1	TRBD1	TRBV6-5	TGTGCCACTACCACTTCCCAGGGGGCCTACAATGAGCAGTTCTTC	CATTTSQGAYNEQFF
once	TRBJ2-4	-	TRBV15	TGTGCCACCAGCAGAGATCTTTCGTCCAAAAACATTCAGTACTTC	CATSRDLSSKNIQYF
-	TRBJ1-5	TRBD1	TRBV19	TGTGCCAGTAGTATTGCAGGGGGCAGGGGCAGGACTCAGCCCCAGCATTTT	CASSIAGGRGRTQPQHF
-	TRBJ1-1	-	TRBV6-2/TRBV6-3	TGTGCCAGCAGTTACTCGGCGGCTCGAGGTTGGGACACTGAAGCTTTCTTT	CASSYSAARGWDTEAFF
-	TRBJ1-2	TRBD1	TRBV2	TGTGCCAGCAGCGGGACAGTTCCTTCTAACTATGGCTACACCTTC	CASSGTVPSNYGYTF
-	TRBJ2-7	TRBD1	TRBV7-9	TGTGCCAGCAGCCCCCTCTCGGGCAGGGACAGGGGGATTTCGCAGTACTTC	CASSPLSGRDRGISQYF
-	TRBJ2-7	-	TRBV11-1	TGTGCCAGCAGTCAGGAACCCTTTGGGTCCGAGCAGTACTTC	CASSQEPFGSEQYF
-	TRBJ1-2	-	TRBV3-1/TRBV3-2	TGTGCCAGCAGCCAAGGACTGGTGGGCTACACCTTC	CASSQGLVGYTF
-	TRBJ2-5	TRBD2	TRBV3-1/TRBV3-2	TGTGCCAGCAGTATAGCGGGGACCCAGCGTGAGACCCAGTACTTC	CASSIAGTQRETQYF
-	TRBJ2-3	TRBD1	TRBV11-3	TGTGCCAGCAGCTGCTACCGGGACAGGGGTATAGATACGCAGTATTTT	CASSCYRDRGIDTQYF
-	TRBJ1-1	TRBD1	TRBV5-1	TGCGCCAGCAGCTTGTCCGGGACAGGGAACACTGAAGCTTTCTTT	CASSLSGTGNTEAFF
once	TRBJ1-1	-	TRBV3-1/TRBV3-2	TGTGCCAGCAGCTTACGAGGTGGGGGGACTGAAGCTTTCTTT	CASSLRGGGTEAFF
once	TRBJ1-1	-	TRBV9	TGTGCCAGCAGCCCCCAGGGTGGGGTTGAAGCTTTCTTT	CASSPQGGVEAFF
-	TRBJ1-2	-	TRBV30	TGTGCCTGGAGTGGTGGCAGGCCTGTTGGCTACACCTTC	CAWSGGRPVGYTF
-	TRBJ1-6	TRBD1	TRBV5-4	TGTGCCAGCAGCTTAGACAGGGGTTCAAATTCACCCCTCCACTTT	CASSLDRGSNSPLHF
-	TRBJ1-2	-	TRBV12-3/TRBV12-4	TGTGCCAGCAGTTTAGAGGGAAGGGGCAGCTACACCTTC	CASSLEGRGSYTF
-	TRBJ1-2	TRBD1	TRBV27	TGTGCCAGCAGTCCCTGGGACAGGGAGGGTTATGGCTACACCTTC	CASSPWDREGYGYTF
-	TRBJ2-3	TRBD1	TRBV7-8	TGTGCCAGCAGCTCGGACAGGGTGGACACAGATACGCAGTATTTT	CASSSDRVDTDTQYF
once	TRBJ1-5	-	TRBV7-9	TGTGCCAGCAGCAACGACGGGGAGTCTCAGCCCCAGCATTTT	CASSNDGESQPQHF
-	TRBJ1-1	TRBD1	TRBV5-6	TGTGCCAGCAGCTTGCCAGGGGGGAACACTGAAGCTTTCTTT	CASSLPGGNTEAFF
few	TRBJ2-5	TRBD1	TRBV3-1/TRBV3-2	TGTGCCAGCAGCCCTCCGGGACAGAAAGAGACCCAGTACTTC	CASSPPGQKETQYF
-	TRBJ2-7	TRBD1	TRBV11-3	TGTGCCAGCAGCTTCCAGTCCGGGACAGGGTTCGAGCAGTACTTC	CASSFQSGTGFEQYF
-	TRBJ2-2	-	TRBV7-6	TGTGCCAGCAAGAGGATGACCGGGGAGCTGTTTTTT	CASKRMTGELFF
once	TRBJ1-4	TRBD1	TRBV29-1	TGCAGCGTTCCCGGACAGGGGACAACTAATGAAAAACTGTTTTTT	CSVPGQGTTNEKLFF
-	TRBJ2-7	TRBD1	TRBV7-2	TGTGCCAGCAGCTTCGACAGGGGCAGGGACGAGCAGTACTTC	CASSFDRGRDEQYF